This is a list of T cell receptor beta chains from one sample in a study of shared clonotypes between healthy human individuals. Some clones are missing from TCRdb's copy, which holds only in-frame ones; the method was immunoSEQ multiplex PCR. The top ten clones hold about 0.25% of a sample with over 750,000 clones, approximately 97% of them seen once. Sequencing was carried out using naive CD8+ T cells sorted from blood. The receptors were sampled from a man younger than 45 in good health. Each CDR3 is given with its conserved first and last residue. The D gene is left open where the match is weak. Some rows mark clone size as missing; the rest say once, few, many or name a class of expanded clone.

TRBJ2-7 . TRBD2 TRBV9 CASGSGSLYEQYF TGTGCCAGCGGTAGCGGGAGTTTATACGAGCAGTACTTC
TRBJ2-1 . . TRBV19 CASSALLGEQFF TGTGCCAGTAGTGCCCTATTAGGTGAGCAGTTCTTC
TRBJ1-5 . . TRBV19 CASSIRGGQPQHF TGTGCCAGTAGTATCAGGGGTGGTCAGCCCCAGCATTTT
TRBJ2-7 . . TRBV6-4 CASSWGDGFYEQYF TGTGCCAGCAGTTGGGGCGACGGTTTCTACGAGCAGTACTTC
TRBJ1-2 . . TRBV27 CASSALGGYGYTF TGTGCCAGCAGTGCCCTGGGGGGCTATGGCTACACCTTC
TRBJ2-7 . . TRBV6-5 CASSYSKDAYEQYF TGTGCCAGCAGTTACTCGAAGGACGCCTACGAGCAGTACTTC
TRBJ2-7 . . TRBV7-3 CASSLTGEGKEQGEQYF TGTGCCAGCAGCTTAACGGGAGAGGGGAAAGAGCAGGGCGAGCAGTACTTC
TRBJ1-3 . . TRBV5-1 CASSQWGRGAGHGNTIYF TGCGCCAGCAGTCAATGGGGGCGCGGGGCAGGTCACGGAAACACCATATATTTT
TRBJ1-1 . . TRBV6-5 CACGNTEAFF TGTGCCTGCGGGAACACTGAAGCTTTCTTT
TRBJ2-7 . TRBD1 TRBV5-1 CASSLTGAHEQYF TGCGCCAGCAGCTTGACAGGGGCCCACGAGCAGTACTTC
TRBJ1-1 . . TRBV27 CASAQGMKAFF TGTGCCAGCGCGCAGGGGATGAAAGCTTTCTTT
TRBJ2-3 . TRBD1 TRBV28 CASSPKSPGQGIHVQYF TGTGCCAGCAGCCCGAAATCTCCGGGACAGGGTATACATGTCCAGTATTTT
TRBJ2-7 . . TRBV29-1 CSVAEDSYEQYF TGCAGCGTTGCTGAAGACTCCTACGAGCAGTACTTC
TRBJ2-2 . . TRBV10-3 CALGPDRGELFF TGTGCCCTCGGACCGGATCGTGGGGAGCTGTTTTTT
TRBJ2-7 . TRBD1 TRBV28 CASSGTGYEQYF TGTGCCAGCAGCGGGACAGGGTACGAGCAGTACTTC
TRBJ2-7 once . TRBV9 CASSAEILPGEQYF TGTGCCAGCAGCGCCGAGATCCTTCCGGGCGAGCAGTACTTC